This is a list of T cell receptor beta chains from one sample in a study of T cell repertoires in cytomegalovirus infection. Which antigens these TCRs recognize remains unknown. TCRdb fed the reads into MiXCR, producing one record per CDR3 protein. The profile shows approximately 990,000 distinct CDR3 sequences, approximately 33% of them singletons. Specimen: cultured CD8+ T cells from PBMCs, collected from culture after CMV antigen stimulation. All receptors derive from a human donor in good health (CMV status not recorded). Some clones in this sample may be carry-over from other donors' samples. Each CDR3 is given without its conserved first and last residue. Clone size is not always given. Where it is, it says once, few, many or a class for expanded clones.

>TRBV7-9|.|TRBJ2-7
ASSSKQGGAYEQY
>TRBV5-1|.|TRBJ1-2
ASSPGVVDYGYT
>TRBV9|many|TRBJ2-4
ASSVGRGAKNIQY
>TRBV7-8|many|TRBJ2-3
ASSLPGGAASTDTQY
>TRBV15|.|TRBJ2-2
ATSRGRDPNTGELF
>TRBV12-5|.|TRBJ2-5
ASAHPGQGALTLNQETQY
>TRBV7-9|once|TRBJ2-5
ASSLSSSGGETQY
>TRBV7-6|many|TRBJ2-1
ASSLGAGGPIDEQF
>TRBV6-5|few|TRBJ2-7
ASSQPGGSYEQY
>TRBV5-6|few|TRBJ2-1
ASSEDRPYNEQF
>TRBV28|few|TRBJ2-3
ASSPDWGVVTDTQY
>TRBV7-8|many|TRBJ2-5
ASSLELRQETQY
>TRBV19|.|TRBJ1-1
ASSHGTANTEAF
>TRBV20-1|.|TRBJ2-4
SARPGQGAKNIQY
>TRBV5-5|.|TRBJ1-2
ASSFEDRGHNYGYT
>TRBV12-3/TRBV12-4|many|TRBJ1-1
ASNQQGLNTEAF
>TRBV12-3/TRBV12-4|few|TRBJ2-1
ASSLGWGPPYNEQF
>TRBV6-1|.|TRBJ2-2
ASNKVDTGELF
>TRBV4-1|.|TRBJ1-1
ASSQDPTGGTPEAF
>TRBV7-9|.|TRBJ1-2
ASSLFGGEGYT
>TRBV7-9|few|TRBJ2-1
ASSGGPLAGGPNNEQF
>TRBV7-9|.|TRBJ1-2
ASGTSRDNYGYT
>TRBV29-1|.|TRBJ1-3
SVSDSSSGNTIY